The T cell receptor (beta chain) under discussion was sequenced for a study of blood T cell repertoires in COVID-19. Across the study: Donors in the United States, Italy and Spain gave samples during acute or convalescent COVID-19. From T cells, B-cell-depleted T cells, or PBMCs came the material, which was cDNA or gDNA.

Authors' analysis steps: How many nucleated cells were present was estimated from reference gene primer amplification. Profiling relied on immunoSEQ multiplex PCR, and the TCRdb table lists in-frame clones only, not all of them. Clonal size and the V and J genes are those of that table, whereas D and trimming came from the DNA. Of 250,000 to 300,000 clones listed, approximately 87% are singletons. The germline V gene has CDR1 MDHEN and CDR2 SYDVKM. The length of the CDR3 is 13 residues. Trimming left V 4 bases short and J 8 bases short, with 9 bases between. The specimen was peripheral blood. This sequence was found in a man between 60 and 75 years old who had recovered from COVID-19. The chain uses TRBV28 and TRBJ1-6, with D maybe TRBD1 (6 bases). The CDR3 region is CASSSPGDSPLHF. The DNA of the CDR3 is TGTGCCAGCAGTTCGCCAGGGGATTCACCCCTCCACTTT. The full variable domain, with the rest looked up from reference TRBV28 and TRBJ1-6, is DVKVTQSSRYLVKRTGEKVFLECVQDMDHENMFWYRQDPGLGLRLIYFSYDVKMKEKGDIPEGYSVSREKKERFSLILESASTNQTSMYLCASSSPGDSPLHFGNGTRLTVT.